This TCR beta chain emerged from a study of vaccination effects on CD4 cells after COVID-19. About the research overall: The second dose preceded post-vaccine samples by a median of 72 days.

Following 10 days of culture, CD4+ T cells were isolated. Each person got two doses of an mRNA SARS-CoV-2 vaccine, BNT162b2 or mRNA-1273. Having tested negative for nucleocapsid antibodies, the vaccine recipients showed no prior SARS-CoV-2 infection. Sequencing used immunoSEQ multiplex PCR; TCRdb keeps in-frame clones, though not all of them. This table holds tens of thousands of clones, nearly 75% found once. General study findings and limits: Only a single clone (1 of 255 vaccine-induced clones in healthy vaccinees) cross-reacted with common cold coronaviruses. Both infection-induced and vaccine-induced clones contracted markedly at late post-vaccination timepoints.

Concerning this clone: Its specificity is unknown.

The sequencing used CD4+ T cells from PBMCs cultured without peptide, collected after COVID-19 vaccination. This TCR came from a human donor who received a COVID-19 vaccine.

CDR3 in amino acids: CASSISGGSNYGYTF. CDR3 DNA sequence: TGTGCCAGTAGTATCAGCGGGGGATCTAACTATGGCTACACCTTC. The chain recombines TRBV19 with TRBJ1-2, with D possibly matching TRBD1 (5 bases). Trimming shortened V by 3 bases and J by 0 bases, and 11 bases separated the two germline ends. This CDR3 is built from 15 residues. From germline, CDR1 is LNHDA and CDR2 SQIVND (reference sequence).